This T cell receptor beta chain was captured in a study of cytomegalovirus exposure and HLA in healthy donors. Study-level findings and limits: Fewer N-insertions (relative to the roughly 670-donor mean) were reportedly seen in an Asian-associated ancestry cluster in a later analysis.

Researchers ran the PCR with 60 Vbeta and 13 Jbeta primers. In the authors' workflow: Among the unique TCR beta chains that a later analysis counted, about 81 million in all, roughly 9.9 million were shared. TCRdb's copy holds only in-frame clones and misses some; the assay was immunoSEQ multiplex PCR. V and J calls and clone size are copied from that table; D and trimming were computed from the DNA. The table shows 87,000 or so clones, with under 9% occurring only once. Trimming at V came to 1 base and at J to 8 bases, leaving 7 bases not matched to a gene. This CDR3 has 16 residues. Germline assignment: CDR1 SEHNR and CDR2 FQNEAQ (reference sequence). This clone was observed a handful of times. The antigen remains unidentified.

The chain joins TRBV7-9 to TRBJ2-1; 11 bases are shared with TRBD1. This sequence was found in a man aged 50 or older in good health and CMV-seronegative. Sequences were obtained from PBMCs. CDR3 sequence (DNA): TGTGCCAGCAGCTTAGAGGGACAGGGGGGTTTCTATGAGCAGTTCTTC. It is translated as CASSLEGQGGFYEQFF.